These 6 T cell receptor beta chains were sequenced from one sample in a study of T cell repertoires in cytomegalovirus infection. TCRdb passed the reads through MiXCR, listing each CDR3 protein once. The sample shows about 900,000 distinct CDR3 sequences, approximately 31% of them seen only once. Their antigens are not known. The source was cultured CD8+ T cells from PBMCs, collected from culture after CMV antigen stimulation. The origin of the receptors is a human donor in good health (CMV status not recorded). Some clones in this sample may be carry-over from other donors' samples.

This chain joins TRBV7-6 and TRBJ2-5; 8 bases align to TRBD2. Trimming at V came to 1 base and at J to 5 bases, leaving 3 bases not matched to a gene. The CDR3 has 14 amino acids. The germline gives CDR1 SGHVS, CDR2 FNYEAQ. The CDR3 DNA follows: TGTGCCAGCAGCTTAGGTAGCGGGGTTGAGACCCAGTACTTC. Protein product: CASSLGSGVETQYF.

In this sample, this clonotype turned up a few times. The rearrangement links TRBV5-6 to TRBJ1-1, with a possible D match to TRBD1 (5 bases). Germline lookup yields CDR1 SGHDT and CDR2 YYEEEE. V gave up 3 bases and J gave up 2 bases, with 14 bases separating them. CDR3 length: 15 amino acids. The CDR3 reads CASSWGFGANTEAFF. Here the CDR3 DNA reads TGTGCCAGCAGCTGGGGGTTCGGGGCTAACACTGAAGCTTTCTTT.

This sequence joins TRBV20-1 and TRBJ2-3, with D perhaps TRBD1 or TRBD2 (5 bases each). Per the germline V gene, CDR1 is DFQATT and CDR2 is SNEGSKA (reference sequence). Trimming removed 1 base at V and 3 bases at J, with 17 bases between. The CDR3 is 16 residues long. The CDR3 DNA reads TGCAGTGCTAGAGGCCTAGGTTGGTGGGGGACAGATACGCAGTATTTT. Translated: CSARGLGWWGTDTQYF.

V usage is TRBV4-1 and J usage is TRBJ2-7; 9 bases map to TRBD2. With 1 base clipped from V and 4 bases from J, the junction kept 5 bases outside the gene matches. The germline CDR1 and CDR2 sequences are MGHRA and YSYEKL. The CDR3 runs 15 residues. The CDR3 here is CASSQGSSGVYEQYF. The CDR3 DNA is TGCGCCAGCAGCCAAGGGTCTAGCGGGGTTTACGAGCAGTACTTC.

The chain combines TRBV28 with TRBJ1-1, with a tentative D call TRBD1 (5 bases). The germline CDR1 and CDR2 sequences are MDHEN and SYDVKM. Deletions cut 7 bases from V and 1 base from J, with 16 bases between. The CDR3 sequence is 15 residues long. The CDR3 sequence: CASNPRDSQNTEAFF. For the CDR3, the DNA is TGTGCCAGCAACCCACGGGACTCCCAGAACACTGAAGCTTTCTTT.

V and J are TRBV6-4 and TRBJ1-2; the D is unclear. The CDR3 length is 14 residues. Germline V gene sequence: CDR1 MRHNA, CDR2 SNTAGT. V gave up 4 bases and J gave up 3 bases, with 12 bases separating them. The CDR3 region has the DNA TGTGCCAGCAGTGGGGCGGGTACTGACTATGGCTACACCTTC. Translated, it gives CASSGAGTDYGYTF.